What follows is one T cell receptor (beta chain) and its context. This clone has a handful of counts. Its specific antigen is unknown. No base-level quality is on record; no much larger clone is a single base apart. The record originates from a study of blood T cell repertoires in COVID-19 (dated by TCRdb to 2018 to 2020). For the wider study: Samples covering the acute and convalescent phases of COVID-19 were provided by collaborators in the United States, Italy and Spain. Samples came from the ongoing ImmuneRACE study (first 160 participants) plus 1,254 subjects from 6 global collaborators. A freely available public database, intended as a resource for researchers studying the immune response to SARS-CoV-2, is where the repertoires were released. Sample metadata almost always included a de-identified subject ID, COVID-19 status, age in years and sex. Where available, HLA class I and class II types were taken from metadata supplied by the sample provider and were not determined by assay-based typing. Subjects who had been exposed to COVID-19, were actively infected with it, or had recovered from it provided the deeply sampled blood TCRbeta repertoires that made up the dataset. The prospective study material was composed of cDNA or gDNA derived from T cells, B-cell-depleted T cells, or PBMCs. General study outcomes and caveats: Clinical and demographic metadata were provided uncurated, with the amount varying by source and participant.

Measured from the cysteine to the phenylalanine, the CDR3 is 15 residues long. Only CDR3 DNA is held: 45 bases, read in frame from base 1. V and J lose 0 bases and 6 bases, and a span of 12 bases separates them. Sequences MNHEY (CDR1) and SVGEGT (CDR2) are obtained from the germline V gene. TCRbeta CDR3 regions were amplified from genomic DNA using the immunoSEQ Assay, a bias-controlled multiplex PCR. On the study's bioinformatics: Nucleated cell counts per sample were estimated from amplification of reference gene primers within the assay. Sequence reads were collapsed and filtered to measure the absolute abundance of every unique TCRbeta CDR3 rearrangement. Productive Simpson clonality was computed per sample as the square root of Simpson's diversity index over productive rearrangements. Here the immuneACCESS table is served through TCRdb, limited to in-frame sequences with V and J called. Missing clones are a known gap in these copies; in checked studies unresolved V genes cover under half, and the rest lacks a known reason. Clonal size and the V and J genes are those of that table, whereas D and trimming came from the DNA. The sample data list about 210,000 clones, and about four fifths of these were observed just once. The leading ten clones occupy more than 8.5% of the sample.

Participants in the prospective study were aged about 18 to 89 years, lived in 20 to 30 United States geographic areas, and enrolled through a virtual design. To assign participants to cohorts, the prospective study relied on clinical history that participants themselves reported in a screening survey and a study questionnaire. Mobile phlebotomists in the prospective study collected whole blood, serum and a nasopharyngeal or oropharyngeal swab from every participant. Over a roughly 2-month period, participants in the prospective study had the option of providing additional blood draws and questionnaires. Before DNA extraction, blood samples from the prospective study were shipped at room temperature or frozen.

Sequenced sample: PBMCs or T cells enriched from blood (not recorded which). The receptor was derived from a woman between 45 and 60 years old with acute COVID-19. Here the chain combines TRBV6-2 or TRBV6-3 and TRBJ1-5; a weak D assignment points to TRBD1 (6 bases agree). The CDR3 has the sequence CASSYSEQGSQPQHF. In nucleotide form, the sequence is TGTGCCAGCAGTTACTCGGAACAGGGAAGTCAGCCCCAGCATTTT.